Here is one T cell receptor beta chain with its context. Its antigen remains unknown. Per germline, CDR1 SNHLY and CDR2 FYNNEI. CDR3 size: 10 residues. The V and J ends lost 7 bases and 5 bases respectively, with 6 bases between them. The data are from a study of blood T cells in healthy people across ages. Study results and caveats: In older individuals, TCR beta diversity per million T cells was lower, falling roughly linearly with age. Unsorted PBMCs prevented conclusive naive versus antigen-experienced comparison. A strong correlation between TCR beta diversity and naive T cell percentage was seen.

Combining a sample-barcoded 5' primer with a J-beta primer mix, a second PCR ran for about 7 to 11 cycles. TCRdb reprocessed the 5' RACE reads with MiXCR, giving one entry per CDR3 protein. The sample yields 800,000 to 950,000 distinct CDR3 sequences, about 37% seen once. The TCR was taken from a man younger than 30 in good health. The genes are TRBV2 and TRBJ2-7, with D unclear. The sample was blood. CDR3 region: CASNGNEQYF. Written as DNA, the CDR3 is TGTGCCAGCAACGGAAACGAGCAGTACTTC. Supplemented by reference TRBV2 and TRBJ2-7, the full variable domain reads EPEVTQTPSHQVTQMGQEVILRCVPISNHLYFYWYRQILGQKVEFLVSFYNNEISEKSEIFDDQFSVERPDGSNFTLKIRSTKLEDSAMYFCASNGNEQYFGPGTRLTVT.